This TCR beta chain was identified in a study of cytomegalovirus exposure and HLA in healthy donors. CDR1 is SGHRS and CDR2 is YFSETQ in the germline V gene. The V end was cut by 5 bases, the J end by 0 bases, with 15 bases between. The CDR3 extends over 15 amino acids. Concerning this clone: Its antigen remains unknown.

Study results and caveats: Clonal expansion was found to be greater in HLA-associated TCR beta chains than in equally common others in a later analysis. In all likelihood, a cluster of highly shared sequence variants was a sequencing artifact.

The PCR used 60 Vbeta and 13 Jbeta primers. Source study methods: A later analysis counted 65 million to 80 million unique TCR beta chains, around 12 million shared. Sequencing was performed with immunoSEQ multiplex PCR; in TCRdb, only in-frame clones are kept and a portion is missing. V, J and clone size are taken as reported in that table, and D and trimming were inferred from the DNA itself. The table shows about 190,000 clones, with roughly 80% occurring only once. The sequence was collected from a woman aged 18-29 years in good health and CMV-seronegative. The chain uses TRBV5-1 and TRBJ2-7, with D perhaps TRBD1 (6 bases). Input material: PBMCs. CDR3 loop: CASRDWTAYSYEQYF. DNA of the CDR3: TGCGCCAGCAGGGACTGGACAGCCTACTCCTACGAGCAGTACTTC.